This T cell receptor beta chain was found in a study of Graves' ophthalmopathy and Graves' hyperthyroidism. Turning to the study itself: Peripheral blood was gathered at the point of initial diagnosis, before any treatment started.

General observations from the study: Sensitivity reached roughly 71% and specificity approximately 72% when the model predicted ophthalmopathy progression. Distinction of ophthalmopathy from stable hyperthyroidism by a 13-signature model reached 85% to 90% sensitivity and 81.08% specificity.

Other autoimmune disease, uncontrolled infection, pregnancy and lactation led to exclusion. Remarks on this clonotype: Its antigen is unidentified.

RNA transcripts were the source from which TCR beta CDR3 regions were amplified. HTBI primers were employed in first-round RT-PCR, then a second-round multiplex PCR followed. MiXCR was run by TCRdb on the multiplex PCR reads, yielding one entry per CDR3 protein. The sample holds 600,000 to 650,000 distinct CDR3 sequences, approximately 21% seen once. The sequenced sample consisted of peripheral blood. This clonotype was obtained from a woman aged 18 to 35 with stable Graves' hyperthyroidism. Some clones in this sample may be carry-over from other donors' samples.

The CDR3 nucleotides read TGCGCCAGCAGCTTGGGACAGGTCTTCGACGAGCAGTACTTC. This sequence encodes CASSLGQVFDEQYF. The gene calls are TRBV5-1 and TRBJ2-7; maybe TRBD1 (6 bases). The CDR3 totals 14 residues. The germline V gene has CDR1 SGHRS and CDR2 YFSETQ. Trimming cost V 0 bases and J 5 bases, with 12 bases left between them.